These 19 T cell receptor beta chains came from one sample sequenced in a study of T-cell memory formation after mild COVID-19. TCRdb reprocessed the 5' RACE reads via MiXCR and lists one record per CDR3 protein. The sample carries about 340,000 distinct CDR3 sequences, under 25% recorded once. Sample: PBMCs or a T cell subset sorted from them (not recorded which). The receptor source for this set is a man in his late teens or twenties who had mild COVID-19 (a few samples of this study predate the infection). Cell type and time point are not known.

V is TRBV2 and J is TRBJ2-3; 12 bases agree with TRBD2. There are 15 residues in the CDR3. V shed 5 bases and J 7 bases; nucleotides not matched to a gene: 7. CDR1 is SNHLY, CDR2 FYNNEI, per germline. DNA of the CDR3: TGTGCCAGCAGTCTAGCGGGGGGGCCATTTAATACGCAGTATTTT. This translates into CASSLAGGPFNTQYF.

This clonotype was detected many times. The chain combines TRBV7-6 with TRBJ2-5, with TRBD1 identical over 7 bases. Germline V lookup: CDR1 SGHVS, CDR2 FNYEAQ. The CDR3 spans 16 residues. V dropped 4 bases and J dropped 5; count of bases not matched to a gene: 13. The CDR3 loop is CASSSGLTGSRETQYF. As DNA, the CDR3 is TGTGCCAGCAGCTCAGGGTTGACAGGGAGTAGGGAGACCCAGTACTTC.

The chain uses TRBV6-5 and TRBJ2-2; D is undetermined. This CDR3 has 11 amino acids. Trimming shortened V by 1 base and J by 10 bases, and 4 bases separated the two germline ends. CDR1 and CDR2 from the germline V gene are MNHEY and SVGAGI. CDR3: CASSYLEELFF. The DNA for the CDR3 is TGTGCCAGCAGTTACTTAGAGGAGCTGTTTTTT.

The genes are TRBV6-6 and TRBJ1-4, with 8 bases lining up with TRBD1. The CDR3 spans 15 residues. With 5 bases clipped from V and 6 bases from J, the junction kept 8 bases outside the gene matches. CDR1 is MNHNY, CDR2 SVGAGI, per germline (reference sequence). The CDR3 is CASSPRQGQDEKLFF. The DNA for the CDR3 is TGTGCCAGCAGTCCCCGACAGGGGCAGGATGAAAAACTGTTTTTT.

In its sample, this clonotype was seen a few times. This rearrangement joins TRBV6-2 or TRBV6-3 to TRBJ2-7; D might be TRBD1 (6 bases). The CDR3 totals 12 residues. Germline V lookup: CDR1 MNHEY, CDR2 SVGEGT. Trimming removed 7 bases from V and 3 bases from J, with 10 bases in between. CDR3 amino acids: CASKGTNYEQYV. The CDR3 coding sequence is TGTGCCAGCAAAGGGACAAACTACGAGCAGTACGTC.

The chain couples TRBV3-1 to TRBJ2-3; D is uncertain. V was cut by 3 bases and J by 0 bases, with 16 bases left in between. The germline V gene has CDR1 LGHDT and CDR2 YNNKEL (reference sequence). The CDR3 sequence is 17 residues long. CDR3 in amino acids: CASSHIWPSSSTDTQYF. The CDR3 nucleotides read TGTGCCAGCAGCCACATTTGGCCTAGTTCTAGCACAGATACGCAGTATTTT.

This clonotype appeared a few times. The V gene is TRBV7-2, the J gene TRBJ2-7, with D possibly TRBD2 on 7 matching bases. CDR1 SGHTA and CDR2 FQGNSA come from the germline V gene. The CDR3 runs 14 residues. V was trimmed by 6 bases and J by 1 base, leaving 13 bases between them. CDR3 coding DNA: TGTGCCAGCAGACCAGGGAGGGGGTCCTACGAGCAGTACTTC. This gives the protein CASRPGRGSYEQYF.

This clonotype was detected ten times or more. The J gene is TRBJ1-1, the V gene TRBV7-9; no firm D call. The V gene's germline CDR1 is SEHNR and CDR2 FQNEAQ (reference sequence). The CDR3 runs to 11 residues. Trimming took 5 bases from V and 7 from J, leaving 8 bases between them. CDR3 in DNA: TGTGCCAGCAGCACCAAGGGTGAAGCTTTCTTT. Its protein is CASSTKGEAFF.

The chain uses TRBV2 and TRBJ2-1; 8 bases are a match to TRBD2. The trim removed 6 bases at V and 2 bases at J, leaving 6 bases unmatched. Germline V gene data show CDR1 as SNHLY and CDR2 as FYNNEI. This CDR3 contains 15 residues. The CDR3: CASRKTGLAYNEQFF. Here the CDR3 DNA reads TGTGCCAGCAGAAAAACGGGACTAGCCTACAATGAGCAGTTCTTC.

The chain joins TRBV2 to TRBJ2-2; TRBD2 aligns across 10 bases. The CDR3 is 16 amino acids. Germline V gene lookup returns CDR1 SNHLY and CDR2 FYNNEI. J gave up 2 bases and V 7 bases, and 7 bases lay outside the gene matches. The DNA of the CDR3 is TGTGCCAGCAAGCAACTAGCGGGGCTTAACACCGGGGAGCTGTTTTTT. Encoded protein: CASKQLAGLNTGELFF. The full variable domain, completed using reference TRBV2 and TRBJ2-2, is EPEVTQTPSHQVTQMGQEVILRCVPISNHLYFYWYRQILGQKVEFLVSFYNNEISEKSEIFDDQFSVERPDGSNFTLKIRSTKLEDSAMYFCASKQLAGLNTGELFFGEGSRLTVL.

V usage is TRBV28 and J usage is TRBJ2-5, with D perhaps matching TRBD1 or TRBD2 (5 bases each). The germline gives CDR1 MDHEN, CDR2 SYDVKM. Trimming left V 3 bases short and J 4 bases short, with 18 bases between. This CDR3 comprises 16 residues. In DNA form, the CDR3 reads TGTGCCAGCAGTTTGGGGGACCGCGCAAATAGAGAGACCCAGTACTTC. Its translation is CASSLGDRANRETQYF.

A few counts support this clonotype. The rearrangement uses TRBV20-1 and TRBJ2-3; 13 bases line up with TRBD2. This CDR3 spans 16 amino acids. Trimming removed 3 bases from V and 3 bases from J; junction bases left unmatched: 6. CDR1 and CDR2 (germline): DFQATT, SNEGSKA (reference sequence). This chain's CDR3 is CSASVSGLAGTDTQYF. The CDR3, as DNA: TGCAGTGCTAGTGTTTCGGGACTAGCGGGAACAGATACGCAGTATTTT.

This clonotype was observed a few times. The gene calls are TRBV6-2 or TRBV6-3 and TRBJ2-5; 14 nucleotides match TRBD2. The length of the CDR3 is 17 residues. Germline assignment: CDR1 MNHEY and CDR2 SVGEGT. J lost 3 bases, V lost 7 bases, and 10 bases had no gene match. DNA for the CDR3: TGTGCCAGCACCGCCATGAGGGGACTAGCGGGGGAAGAGACCCAGTACTTC. The encoded protein is CASTAMRGLAGEETQYF.

The chain links TRBV5-5 to TRBJ1-2; tentatively, D is TRBD1 (5 bases). CDR1 and CDR2 from the germline V gene are SGHKS and YYEKEE (reference sequence). Trimming pared 4 bases from V and 3 bases from J, leaving 16 bases between. The CDR3 runs 15 residues. CDR3 region: CASSPRGQGDYGYTF. The CDR3 nucleotides are TGTGCCAGCAGCCCCCGGGGCCAGGGTGACTATGGCTACACCTTC.

V usage is TRBV7-3 and J usage is TRBJ2-1, with 7 positions matching TRBD1. The trim removed 8 bases at V and 10 bases at J, leaving 11 bases unmatched. The CDR3 sequence is 13 residues long. From germline, CDR1 is SGHTA and CDR2 FQGTGA. This chain's CDR3 is CASLAQQGGEQFF. CDR3 in DNA: TGTGCCAGCCTGGCACAGCAAGGGGGCGAGCAGTTCTTC.

The sample holds a few counts of this clonotype. This sequence joins TRBV4-1 and TRBJ2-1, with D unclear. CDR3 size: 18 residues. Trimming stripped 1 base from V and 0 bases from J, with 16 bases between. From germline, CDR1 is MGHRA and CDR2 YSYEKL. CDR3 sequence (DNA): TGCGCCAGCAGCCAAGCCCCACCGCAGCCCAGCTCCTACAATGAGCAGTTCTTC. Translation: CASSQAPPQPSSYNEQFF.

This clonotype has only a few counts. The V gene is TRBV4-3, the J gene TRBJ1-2; 7 nucleotides line up with TRBD1. Germline CDR1 LGHNA, CDR2 YSLEER. The V segment lost 0 bases and the J segment 8 bases; nucleotides outside the gene matches: 9. This CDR3 has 15 amino acids. The CDR3 loop reads CASSQDWTGSGGYTF. CDR3 DNA sequence: TGCGCCAGCAGCCAAGACTGGACAGGTTCGGGGGGCTACACCTTC.

The CDR3 is CASSLPGAGTTYNEQFF. In nucleotides, the CDR3 is TGCGCCAGCAGCTTACCTGGGGCGGGTACAACCTACAATGAGCAGTTCTTC. This rearrangement joins TRBV5-1 to TRBJ2-1, with D perhaps TRBD1 or TRBD2 (5 bases each). Germline V gene data show CDR1 as SGHRS and CDR2 as YFSETQ. The V end lost 2 bases, the J end lost 2 bases, and 17 bases lay between the germline ends. CDR3 length: 17 amino acids.

This clonotype came up a few times. This chain connects TRBV7-2 to TRBJ2-5, with 9 bases that match TRBD2. Trimming cost V 5 bases and J 4 bases; bases outside gene matches: 17. Germline CDR1 and CDR2: SGHTA and FQGNSA. This CDR3 is built from 18 residues. DNA of the CDR3: TGTGCCAGCAGCCAACCCTCCAGGGCGGGGGGGCGGAGAGAGACCCAGTACTTC. This encodes CASSQPSRAGGRRETQYF.